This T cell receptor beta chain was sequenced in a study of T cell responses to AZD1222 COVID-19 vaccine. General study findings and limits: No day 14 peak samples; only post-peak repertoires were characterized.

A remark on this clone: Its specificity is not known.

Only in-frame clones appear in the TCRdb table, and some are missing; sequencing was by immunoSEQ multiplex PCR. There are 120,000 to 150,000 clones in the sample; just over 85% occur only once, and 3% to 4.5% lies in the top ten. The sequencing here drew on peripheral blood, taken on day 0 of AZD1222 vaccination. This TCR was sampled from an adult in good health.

CDR3 sequence reads: CASSQDQGRENSPLHF. The CDR3 nucleotides are TGTGCCAGCAGCCAAGATCAGGGCAGGGAGAATTCACCCCTCCACTTT. The genes are TRBV3-1 (or the pseudogene TRBV3-2) and TRBJ1-6; perhaps TRBD1 as D (5 bases). The V and J ends lost 0 bases and 7 bases respectively, with 13 bases between them. From germline, CDR1 is LGHDT and CDR2 YNNKEL (reference sequence). The CDR3 sequence is 16 residues long.